This TCR beta chain was recorded in a study of CD8 T cells in ankylosing spondylitis. Findings and limits, study-wide: In ankylosing spondylitis patients, matched synovial fluid reportedly showed significant enrichment of disease-linked clones. In ankylosing spondylitis blood, a motif of seven to nine highly homologous TCR beta variants appeared characteristic.

The CDR3 runs 17 residues. The germline gives CDR1 MGHRA, CDR2 YSYEKL. Trimming shortened V by 0 bases and J by 10 bases, and 22 bases separated the two germline ends. TCRdb processed the 5' RACE reads anew with MiXCR; each CDR3 protein has one entry. The sample holds some 30,000 distinct CDR3 sequences, approximately 7.1% seen once. This clonotype showed up many times. Its target is unknown. The chain combines TRBV4-1 with TRBJ2-1, with D uncertain. This clonotype was obtained from a male donor with ankylosing spondylitis or in good health (not recorded which). The specimen sequenced was blood, either unsorted or a sorted T cell fraction (not recorded which). The CDR3 bases are TGCGCCAGCAGCCAAGAAGACTCCAGATTCTTTGTAGGGGAGCAGTTCTTC. Translation gives CASSQEDSRFFVGEQFF.